This T cell receptor beta chain was profiled in a study of T cells expressing NK-cell markers. cDNA encoding TCR beta was synthesized via 5'RACE template switching incorporating UMIs. TCRdb reprocessed the 5' RACE reads and reports one entry per CDR3 protein, with no DNA. The sample table includes approximately 440,000 distinct CDR3 sequences. Germline V gene data show CDR1 as GTSNPN and CDR2 as SVGIG (reference sequence). The CDR3 loop spans 13 amino acids. Sample: blood T cells: a sorted CD56 or NKG2C T cell subset, CD4+ or CD8+ T cells, or bulk PBMC T cells (not recorded which). The rearrangement joins TRBV30 to TRBJ2-3; absent DNA, TCRdb's TRBD2 call cannot be checked. This TCR was sampled from a woman between 45 and 65 years old in good health. The CDR3 protein is CAWARGTDYTQYF.